A selection of T cell receptor beta chains follows, all from one sample in a study of OX40 agonist ivuxolimab in advanced cancers. Clones were read by immunoSEQ multiplex PCR, and TCRdb kept only the in-frame ones, dropping some. The sample includes about 70,000 clones, almost 90% of them seen just once. Material: CD4+ or CD8+ T cells sorted from blood, obtained in a trial of the OX40 agonist ivuxolimab. The receptors here all came from an adult with an advanced solid tumor such as melanoma, head and neck, liver or kidney cancer. CDR3s include the opening cysteine and the closing phenylalanine or tryptophan. D genes are given only for firm matches. Where a row states a size, it is once, few, many or the class of an expanded clone; other rows omit it.

V gene,D gene,clone size,J gene,CDR3 DNA,CDR3 protein
TRBV11-2,-,-,TRBJ1-6,TGTGCCAGCAGCTTGGGCCCTAATTCACCCCTCCACTTT,CASSLGPNSPLHF
TRBV28,TRBD1,-,TRBJ1-1,TGTGCCAGCAGTTTTCCGGACAGGTCCACTGAAGCTTTCTTT,CASSFPDRSTEAFF
TRBV29-1,TRBD1,-,TRBJ2-7,TGCAGCGTTGGACAGGGAACTGGGGAGCAGTACTTC,CSVGQGTGEQYF
TRBV19,-,-,TRBJ1-2,TGTGCCAGTAGGATGGGGGGCAGACTCTATGGCTACACCTTC,CASRMGGRLYGYTF
TRBV5-6,-,-,TRBJ2-7,TGTGCCAGCAGCTTCTTCCAGGGAACATACGAGCAGTACTTC,CASSFFQGTYEQYF
TRBV6-6,-,-,TRBJ2-3,TGTGCCAGTACCACCACAAGATCAGATACGCAGTATTTT,CASTTTRSDTQYF
TRBV9,-,-,TRBJ2-6,TGTGCCAGCAGCGTAGGAACTACTTCTGGGGCCAACGTCCTGACTTTC,CASSVGTTSGANVLTF
TRBV29-1,TRBD1,once,TRBJ1-2,TGCAGCGGGACCGGGACAGATCTTGGCTACACCTTC,CSGTGTDLGYTF
TRBV4-2,TRBD1,-,TRBJ2-7,TGTGCCAGCAGCCAAGATCCGGCAGGGGGTTACGAGCAGTACTTC,CASSQDPAGGYEQYF
TRBV7-2,-,-,TRBJ1-1,TGTGCCAGCAGCTTAATGGGACCCGGGGGCACTGAAGCTTTCTTT,CASSLMGPGGTEAFF
TRBV25-1,-,-,TRBJ2-1,TGTGCCAGCAGTGAATTTAATAGAGGGGGGGCTGAGCAGTTCTTC,CASSEFNRGGAEQFF
TRBV19,-,-,TRBJ1-1,TGTGCCAGTAGCCCTGCCTGGGGGACTGAAGCTTTCTTT,CASSPAWGTEAFF
TRBV19,-,-,TRBJ1-1,TGTGCCAGTAGGCTGGCAGGACACCCGAACACTGAAGCTTTCTTT,CASRLAGHPNTEAFF
TRBV7-2,-,-,TRBJ1-2,TGTGCCAGCAGCTTAGGATCACCCCTTGCATACTATGGCTACACCTTC,CASSLGSPLAYYGYTF
TRBV2,-,-,TRBJ1-1,TGTGCCAGCAACGGATTCACGGCGAACACTGAAGCTTTCTTT,CASNGFTANTEAFF
TRBV30,-,-,TRBJ1-5,TGTGCCTGGAGCAGACTGGGGGAAGGGAGCAATCAGCCCCAGCATTTT,CAWSRLGEGSNQPQHF
TRBV10-3,TRBD2,once,TRBJ2-1,TGTGCCATCAGTGAGTCGCCAGCGCGAACTAGCGGGAGGGGTGATGAGCAGTTCTTC,CAISESPARTSGRGDEQFF
TRBV11-2,TRBD2,-,TRBJ2-5,TGTGCCAGCAGCTTAAGCGGGAGAAGAGCAGAGACCCAGTACTTC,CASSLSGRRAETQYF
TRBV23-1,-,-,TRBJ2-7,TGCGCCAGCAGTCGTATGGCGGCACGGTTGGACTACGAGCAGTACTTC,CASSRMAARLDYEQYF
TRBV9,-,-,TRBJ2-5,TGTGCCAGCAGCGTAACAGCGGACCAAGAGACCCAGTACTTC,CASSVTADQETQYF
TRBV5-1,TRBD2,-,TRBJ2-1,TGCGCCAGCAGCTTGGCCGGGAGGGGTAATGAGCAGTTCTTC,CASSLAGRGNEQFF
TRBV2,TRBD1,once,TRBJ1-1,TGTGCCAGCAGTGGACAGGGTTTCACTGAAGCTTTCTTT,CASSGQGFTEAFF
TRBV9,-,-,TRBJ2-1,TGTGCCAGCAGCCGGACAGCGGGGTTCACATACAATGAGCAGTTCTTC,CASSRTAGFTYNEQFF
TRBV5-6,TRBD1,few,TRBJ1-1,TGTGCCAGCAGCCCAACTCCCGGGACAGGGGCGTACACTGAAGCTTTCTTT,CASSPTPGTGAYTEAFF
TRBV6-1,-,-,TRBJ2-7,TGTGCCAGCAGTGAAGCGGTCGGAGGGAGGTACGAGCAGTACTTC,CASSEAVGGRYEQYF
TRBV18,TRBD2,-,TRBJ2-3,TGTGCCAGCTCACCCACTAGCGGGAGGGCCGGCGATACGCAGTATTTT,CASSPTSGRAGDTQYF
TRBV30,TRBD2,-,TRBJ2-2,TGTGCCTGGAGTCTCACGTACATGGGCGGGAGGGCCATAGGCGGGGAGCTGTTTTTT,CAWSLTYMGGRAIGGELFF
TRBV10-2,TRBD1,-,TRBJ1-2,TGCGCCAGCAGTGGGACAGGGTATGGCTACACCTTC,CASSGTGYGYTF
TRBV19,-,-,TRBJ2-1,TGTGCCAGCCAAAAAAAAGGGGGTTGGGTAAATGAGCAGTTCTTC,CASQKKGGWVNEQFF